A selection of T cell receptor beta chains follows, all from one sample in a study of T cell repertoires in cytomegalovirus infection. Via MiXCR, TCRdb re-called the reads, giving one row per CDR3 protein. The sample holds 650,000 to 850,000 distinct CDR3 sequences, under 35% seen once. For these receptors, no antigen is known. The material was cultured CD8+ T cells from PBMCs, obtained from culture after CMV antigen stimulation. These receptors came from a human donor in good health (CMV status not recorded). Some clones in this sample may be carry-over from other donors' samples. Each CDR3 is given with its conserved first and last residue. D genes are given only for firm matches. Size tells how often a clone was seen (once, few, many) or the class of an expanded clone, and some rows leave it out.

v_gene,d_gene,abundance,j_gene,CDR3nt,CDR3aa
TRBV19,-,few,TRBJ1-1,TGTGCCAGTAGTAAAAGGGGCACTGAAGCTTTCTTT,CASSKRGTEAFF
TRBV4-1,-,-,TRBJ1-1,TGCGCCAGCAGCCCAAGTGGTGGACTACTCACTGAAGCTTTCTTT,CASSPSGGLLTEAFF
TRBV7-2,TRBD1,-,TRBJ2-5,TGTGCCAGCAGCCCCGGGACAGTAAGTGGAGAGACCCAGTACTTC,CASSPGTVSGETQYF
TRBV10-3,-,-,TRBJ1-2,TGTGCCATCAGTGAGACAGCCTATGGCTACACCTTC,CAISETAYGYTF
TRBV7-3,TRBD2,few,TRBJ2-1,TGTGCCAGCGAGCGGGAAATCGGAGCCTACAATGAGCAGTTCTTC,CASEREIGAYNEQFF
TRBV7-9,-,-,TRBJ2-1,TGTGCCAGCACCCCTAGGTACAATGAGCAGTTCTTC,CASTPRYNEQFF
TRBV20-1,-,few,TRBJ2-1,TGCAGTGCTAGAGATAGGAAGACAGGAAACAACAATGAGCAGTTCTTC,CSARDRKTGNNNEQFF
TRBV4-1,-,few,TRBJ1-1,TGCGCCAGCAGCCAAGTTCGTTATTCAGGGAGGGGGACTGAAGCTTTCTTT,CASSQVRYSGRGTEAFF
TRBV6-5,-,once,TRBJ1-1,TGTGCCAGCAGTTACTCGGACACGGACACTGAAGCTTTCTTT,CASSYSDTDTEAFF
TRBV7-6,TRBD2,many,TRBJ2-5,TGTGCCAGCAGTCCGGGGGGGCCGGGAGAGACCCAGTACTTC,CASSPGGPGETQYF
TRBV29-1,-,few,TRBJ2-5,TGCAGCGTTGAGGGCAACCAAGAGACCCAGTACTTC,CSVEGNQETQYF
TRBV5-1,TRBD2,-,TRBJ2-1,TGCGCCAGCAGCTTGGAGCGACTAGCGGGGGGCCATCCTTACAATGAGCAGTTCTTC,CASSLERLAGGHPYNEQFF
TRBV4-2,-,few,TRBJ2-7,TGTGCCAGCAGCCAGGCGACTGGATTTAGCTCCTACGAGCAGTACTTC,CASSQATGFSSYEQYF
TRBV12-3/TRBV12-4,TRBD1,-,TRBJ1-2,TGTGCCAGCAGTATGGCAGGGGGCTATGGCTACACCTTC,CASSMAGGYGYTF
TRBV20-1,-,many,TRBJ2-1,TGCAGTGCCGCTAGGGGGGATGTGTCCTACAATGAGCAGTTCTTC,CSAARGDVSYNEQFF
TRBV10-3,-,-,TRBJ1-2,TGTGCCATCAGTGAGTCGGCGTACAACTTGGAGGGCTACACCTTC,CAISESAYNLEGYTF
TRBV7-6,TRBD1,few,TRBJ2-7,TGTGCCAGCAGCTACAGACAGGGGTCCTACGAGCAGTACTTC,CASSYRQGSYEQYF
TRBV14,-,few,TRBJ1-1,TGTGCCAGCAGCCCCCACATGGGAATCGAAGCTTTCTTT,CASSPHMGIEAFF
TRBV6-2/TRBV6-3,-,few,TRBJ2-2,TGTGCCAGCAGTTACTCCCTGGTTGTTGGGGTAAACACCGGGGAGCTGTTTTTT,CASSYSLVVGVNTGELFF
TRBV7-2,-,many,TRBJ1-3,TGTGCCATCCCCTCAAGCTCTGGAAACACCATATATTTT,CAIPSSSGNTIYF
TRBV12-3/TRBV12-4,-,few,TRBJ1-2,TGTGCCAGCAGTTTATGGGGGCTGGACTATGGCTACACCTTC,CASSLWGLDYGYTF
TRBV7-6,TRBD2,many,TRBJ2-1,TGTGCCAGCAGCTTGGTTCTAGCGGGGGGTTACAATGAGCAGTTCTTC,CASSLVLAGGYNEQFF
TRBV12-5,TRBD1,many,TRBJ2-2,TGTGCTAGTGGTTTCCAAACCTCCGGGAGTGGGGACAGGGCGAACACCGGGGAGCTGTTTTTT,CASGFQTSGSGDRANTGELFF
TRBV6-5,TRBD2,-,TRBJ2-5,TGTGCCAGTTCGGCGGGGGGCCCAGAAGAGACCCAGTACTTC,CASSAGGPEETQYF
TRBV20-1,-,few,TRBJ1-5,TGCAGTGCTAGGGATGGTAATCAGCCCCAGCATTTT,CSARDGNQPQHF
TRBV27,-,-,TRBJ1-1,TGTGCCAGCAGTTTATTTCTCCCTTCGTCGTCCGTTGCGAACACTGAAGCTTTCTTT,CASSLFLPSSSVANTEAFF
TRBV13,-,once,TRBJ1-1,TGTGCCAGCAGATTCGGGACCGTTGAAGCTTTCTTT,CASRFGTVEAFF
TRBV19,-,few,TRBJ2-5,TGTGCCACCGAAGGAGAAGAGACCCAGTACTTC,CATEGEETQYF
TRBV12-3/TRBV12-4,-,-,TRBJ1-5,TGTGCCAGCAGTCACGGGGCCCAGGGGCCCCAGCATTTT,CASSHGAQGPQHF
TRBV7-9,-,-,TRBJ2-3,TGTGCCAGCAGCGGGGGGCACACAGATACGCAGTATTTT,CASSGGHTDTQYF
TRBV7-8,-,many,TRBJ1-6,TGTGCCAGCAGCTATTCCATGGGGCTGACACGGTCGAATTCACCCCTCCACTTT,CASSYSMGLTRSNSPLHF
TRBV5-8,TRBD2,-,TRBJ2-5,TGTGCCAGCAGAGTCGGGACTAGCGGGGCTCGGGAGACCCAGTACTTC,CASRVGTSGARETQYF
TRBV11-2,TRBD2,few,TRBJ2-5,TGTGCCAGCAGCTTGGAACTAGCGGGGGGGCTCAAGACCCAGTACTTC,CASSLELAGGLKTQYF
TRBV27,-,-,TRBJ1-1,TGTGCCAGCAGTTTCGGTCCAAGGGGTACTGAAGCTTTCTTT,CASSFGPRGTEAFF
TRBV11-2,-,-,TRBJ2-1,TGTGCCAGCAGCTTGCCAGGGTGGTCGAGAGAGCAGTTCTTC,CASSLPGWSREQFF
TRBV10-3,TRBD2,many,TRBJ2-7,TGTGCCATCAGTGCCCCTGGGACTAGCCTTGAGTACTTC,CAISAPGTSLEYF
TRBV28,-,many,TRBJ2-1,TGTGCCAGCAGTTCCGGGGCGGCGGGAAGCAATGAGCAGTTCTTC,CASSSGAAGSNEQFF
TRBV28,-,-,TRBJ2-3,TGTGCCAGCAGTTTTAAGATTCTGATCACAGATACGCAGTATTTT,CASSFKILITDTQYF
TRBV6-1,TRBD1,-,TRBJ2-3,TGTGCCAGCAGTGATTGGGACAGGGTTGGAGATACGCAGTATTTT,CASSDWDRVGDTQYF
TRBV4-3,TRBD1,-,TRBJ1-2,TGCGCCAGCAGCCAAGCGAGGGGGCAGGACTATGGCTACACCTTC,CASSQARGQDYGYTF
TRBV5-6,-,-,TRBJ1-5,TGTGCCAGCAGCCCAGGATTCCATCAGCCCCAGCATTTT,CASSPGFHQPQHF
TRBV6-2/TRBV6-3,-,-,TRBJ1-6,TGTGCCAGCATCAGGGGACGGAATTCACCCCTCCACTTT,CASIRGRNSPLHF
TRBV7-3,-,few,TRBJ1-4,TGTGCCAGCAGCCCCCTACAGGTCCTTAATGAAAAACTGTTTTTT,CASSPLQVLNEKLFF